A selection of T cell receptor beta chains follows, all from one sample in a study of T-cell reconstitution after alpha-beta-depleted transplantation in children. TCRdb re-derived calls from the PCR reads in MiXCR, one entry per CDR3 protein. The sample shows roughly 200,000 distinct CDR3 sequences, just over 14% of them seen only once. The input for sequencing was PBMCs from the stem cell graft donor, taken from the stem cell graft. Receptors originate from a human donor who donated a stem cell graft to a child with acute lymphoblastic leukemia. The CDR3 runs from the conserved cysteine through the conserved F or W. The D gene is left open where the match is weak. Rows may omit the clone size; those that give it use once, few, many or a size class.

NA	TRBV3-1	few	TRBJ2-7	CASSQESGTGIYEQYF	TGTGCCAGCAGCCAAGAGTCCGGGACTGGTATCTACGAGCAGTACTTC
NA	TRBV20-1	many	TRBJ2-2	CSARVVAEANTGELFF	TGCAGTGCTAGAGTAGTAGCGGAGGCGAACACCGGGGAGCTGTTTTTT
NA	TRBV12-3/TRBV12-4	many	TRBJ1-5	CASSYSGGGRSNQPQHF	TGTGCCAGCAGCTACTCGGGAGGGGGGAGAAGCAATCAGCCCCAGCATTTT
NA	TRBV5-1	NA	TRBJ2-1	CASSLELETYNEQFF	TGCGCCAGCAGCTTGGAACTAGAAACCTACAATGAGCAGTTCTTC
NA	TRBV29-1	many	TRBJ1-1	CSATWATEAFF	TGCAGCGCCACCTGGGCCACTGAAGCTTTCTTT
NA	TRBV12-3/TRBV12-4	NA	TRBJ2-1	CASSFLGADYNEQFF	TGTGCCAGCAGTTTCCTGGGCGCGGACTACAATGAGCAGTTCTTC
NA	TRBV2	NA	TRBJ1-5	CASSERGRSGPQHF	TGTGCCAGCAGTGAACGGGGCAGGTCAGGGCCCCAGCATTTT
TRBD2	TRBV20-1	many	TRBJ2-1	CSARPSGSYNEQFF	TGCAGTGCTAGACCTAGCGGCTCATACAATGAGCAGTTCTTC
NA	TRBV4-1	few	TRBJ2-7	CASSQVQSGAHEQYF	TGCGCCAGCAGCCAAGTTCAATCAGGCGCCCACGAGCAGTACTTC
NA	TRBV5-1	many	TRBJ1-1	CASSFRGRGTEAFF	TGCGCCAGCAGCTTCAGGGGAAGAGGTACTGAAGCTTTCTTT
TRBD1	TRBV5-1	many	TRBJ2-5	CASSLQGVGQETQYF	TGCGCCAGCAGCTTGCAGGGGGTTGGGCAAGAGACCCAGTACTTC
NA	TRBV5-1	many	TRBJ2-1	CASSLNSGPRVGQFF	TGCGCCAGCAGCTTGAATAGCGGCCCTAGGGTCGGGCAGTTCTTC
NA	TRBV7-8	many	TRBJ2-7	CASSLGGDSSYEQYF	TGTGCCAGCAGCTTAGGAGGGGATAGCTCCTACGAGCAGTACTTC
NA	TRBV7-9	many	TRBJ2-1	CASSPGNSAFF	TGTGCCAGCAGCCCGGGGAATAGCGCGTTCTTC
TRBD2	TRBV5-1	many	TRBJ2-5	CASSPGTSGDQETQYF	TGCGCCAGCAGCCCTGGGACTAGCGGAGATCAAGAGACCCAGTACTTC
TRBD2	TRBV27	many	TRBJ2-7	CASSEGLGNYEQYF	TGTGCCAGCAGCGAAGGACTAGGAAACTACGAGCAGTACTTC
TRBD2	TRBV7-8	many	TRBJ2-2	CASSLWTSEVLNTGELFF	TGTGCCAGCAGCTTGTGGACTAGCGAAGTGCTTAACACCGGGGAGCTGTTTTTT
TRBD2	TRBV5-1	many	TRBJ2-7	CASSLRASGSHEQYF	TGCGCCAGCAGCTTGCGGGCTAGCGGGAGTCACGAGCAGTACTTC
TRBD2	TRBV9	once	TRBJ2-5	CASSVAGRVQETQYF	TGTGCCAGCAGCGTAGCCGGGAGGGTTCAAGAGACCCAGTACTTC
NA	TRBV5-1	NA	TRBJ2-2	CASSLGLQPNTGELFF	TGCGCCAGCAGCTTGGGTCTACAACCGAACACCGGGGAGCTGTTTTTT
NA	TRBV25-1	many	TRBJ1-1	CASSLIRRGQNTEAFF	TGTGCCAGCAGTCTCATTCGCAGGGGACAGAACACTGAAGCTTTCTTT
NA	TRBV20-1	many	TRBJ2-7	CSVERYYEQYF	TGCAGTGTCGAGCGTTACTACGAGCAGTACTTC
NA	TRBV12-3/TRBV12-4	many	TRBJ2-3	CASSLQGGPDTQYF	TGTGCCAGCAGTTTGCAGGGGGGTCCAGATACGCAGTATTTT
NA	TRBV7-6	NA	TRBJ1-1	CASSTHLQGTEAFF	TGTGCCAGCAGCACACACCTACAGGGTACTGAAGCTTTCTTT